A selection of T cell receptor beta chains follows, all from one sample in a study of high-grade serous ovarian cancer treatment subgroups. Assay: immunoSEQ multiplex PCR; the TCRdb copy retains only in-frame clones and omits some. The repertoire consists of approximately 36,000 clones, with around 80% occurring once and the leading ten covering around 3.3%. Sequenced material: tumor tissue. These receptors were obtained from a human donor with high-grade serous ovarian cancer. Each CDR3 is given with its conserved first and last residue. The D gene is left open where the match is weak. Rows may omit the clone size; those that give it use once, few, many or a size class.

size: few
D: .
V: TRBV29-1
J: TRBJ2-3
DNA: TGCTCTGAAAGAGGGACAGATACGCAGTATTTT
CDR3: CSERGTDTQYF

size: .
D: TRBD1
V: TRBV14
J: TRBJ2-7
DNA: TGTGCCAGCAGCCCCCGGACAGGGATCGATTCCTACGAGCAGTACTTC
CDR3: CASSPRTGIDSYEQYF

size: .
D: .
V: TRBV15
J: TRBJ2-7
DNA: TGTGCCACCAGCAGAGAAGGGGGACTCTACGAGCAGTACTTC
CDR3: CATSREGGLYEQYF

size: .
D: TRBD1
V: TRBV6-6
J: TRBJ2-7
DNA: TGTGCCAGCACTTGGACAGGGGAGGACGAGCAGTACTTC
CDR3: CASTWTGEDEQYF

size: .
D: .
V: TRBV4-2
J: TRBJ2-7
DNA: TGTGCCAGCAGCCAAGAAGCCCGGGGGCACTACGAGCAGTACTTC
CDR3: CASSQEARGHYEQYF

size: few
D: .
V: TRBV19
J: TRBJ2-2
DNA: TGTGCCAGTAGTATCACCCTTACCGGGGAGCTGTTTTTT
CDR3: CASSITLTGELFF

size: .
D: TRBD2
V: TRBV2
J: TRBJ2-3
DNA: TGTGCCAGCAGCGAAGGGCTAGCGGGAATCACAGATACGCAGTATTTT
CDR3: CASSEGLAGITDTQYF

size: .
D: TRBD2
V: TRBV28
J: TRBJ2-7
DNA: TGTGCCAGCAGTTTAAGGGGTAGCGGGAGTAAGCAGTACTTC
CDR3: CASSLRGSGSKQYF

size: few
D: .
V: TRBV18
J: TRBJ2-2
DNA: TGTGCCAGCTCACCACTCGGGATGGGCACCGGGGAGCTGTTTTTT
CDR3: CASSPLGMGTGELFF

size: .
D: TRBD2
V: TRBV11-2
J: TRBJ2-1
DNA: TGTGCCAGCAGCTTTCGTTGGGCGGGAGATACCAATGAGCAGTTCTTC
CDR3: CASSFRWAGDTNEQFF

size: few
D: .
V: TRBV9
J: TRBJ1-1
DNA: TGTGCCAGCAGCGTAGTCGGGGAGGCCACTGAAGCTTTCTTT
CDR3: CASSVVGEATEAFF

size: .
D: TRBD1
V: TRBV5-1
J: TRBJ2-7
DNA: TGCGCCAGCAGTGACAGGGACCACGAGCAGTACTTC
CDR3: CASSDRDHEQYF

size: .
D: .
V: TRBV2
J: TRBJ2-3
DNA: TGTGCCAGCAGCCGGACAGACTGGGGCACAGATACGCAGTATTTT
CDR3: CASSRTDWGTDTQYF

size: .
D: .
V: TRBV6-1
J: TRBJ2-7
DNA: TGTGCCAGCGACAAAGACTACGAGCAGTACTTC
CDR3: CASDKDYEQYF

size: .
D: .
V: TRBV6-6
J: TRBJ2-7
DNA: TGTGCCAGCAGTCACTCCTACGAGCAGTACTTC
CDR3: CASSHSYEQYF

size: few
D: .
V: TRBV5-4
J: TRBJ2-4
DNA: TGTGCCAGCAGCTCTGGGACCACAAACATTCAGTACTTC
CDR3: CASSSGTTNIQYF

size: .
D: .
V: TRBV27
J: TRBJ1-5
DNA: TGTGCCAGCAGTTTAGCGGGAAACCAGCCCCAGCATTTT
CDR3: CASSLAGNQPQHF

size: .
D: .
V: TRBV7-9
J: TRBJ2-2
DNA: TGTGCCAGCAGCTTACTCGGGGTCATGGTCGGGGAGCTGTTTTTT
CDR3: CASSLLGVMVGELFF

size: .
D: .
V: TRBV28
J: TRBJ1-4
DNA: TGTGCCAGCAGTTATTCTCAGGGCACTGAAAAACTGTTTTTT
CDR3: CASSYSQGTEKLFF

size: .
D: TRBD1
V: TRBV5-6
J: TRBJ1-1
DNA: TGTGCCAGCAGCTTGGAGGGGAGTAGGGGGCGCACTGAAGCTTTCTTT
CDR3: CASSLEGSRGRTEAFF

size: .
D: .
V: TRBV11-1
J: TRBJ2-7
DNA: TGTGCCAGCAGCACGACTAGCTACGAGCAGTACTTC
CDR3: CASSTTSYEQYF

size: .
D: TRBD2
V: TRBV29-1
J: TRBJ2-3
DNA: TGCAGCGTTGAACGAATAGAGACTAGCGGGAGGTTGGGGGCCACAGATACGCAGTATTTT
CDR3: CSVERIETSGRLGATDTQYF

size: .
D: .
V: TRBV25-1
J: TRBJ2-5
DNA: TGTGCCAGCAGTGAATATCCAGGACTGGTACAAGAGACCCAGTACTTC
CDR3: CASSEYPGLVQETQYF

size: few
D: .
V: TRBV7-9
J: TRBJ2-7
DNA: TGTGCCAGCAGCTTAGCCAGGGGCTTTTACGAGCAGTACTTC
CDR3: CASSLARGFYEQYF

size: .
D: TRBD2
V: TRBV6-5
J: TRBJ2-1
DNA: TGTGCCAGCAGTTTACTTAGCGGGAGGGTTGGTGAGCAGTTCTTC
CDR3: CASSLLSGRVGEQFF

size: few
D: .
V: TRBV4-1
J: TRBJ1-1
DNA: TGCGCCAGCAGCCGATCCGCCGGCACGGGTGGAAACACTGAAGCTTTCTTT
CDR3: CASSRSAGTGGNTEAFF

size: .
D: .
V: TRBV28
J: TRBJ2-2
DNA: TGTGCCAGCAGTTACGACGAGGAGCTGTTTTTT
CDR3: CASSYDEELFF

size: .
D: .
V: TRBV29-1
J: TRBJ2-5
DNA: TGCAGCGTTGCGCCCCAAGAGACCCAGTACTTC
CDR3: CSVAPQETQYF

size: .
D: .
V: TRBV30
J: TRBJ2-5
DNA: TGTGCCTGGAGTGTTGGAGAGACCCAGTACTTC
CDR3: CAWSVGETQYF

size: .
D: TRBD1
V: TRBV7-8
J: TRBJ1-3
DNA: TGTGCCAGCAGCTTACTCCCACAGGGGGCGCCCGGAAACACCATATATTTT
CDR3: CASSLLPQGAPGNTIYF

size: few
D: .
V: TRBV7-2
J: TRBJ1-4
DNA: TGTGCCAGCAGCTTGGTTGGGCGGCCTGGGAATGAAAAACTGTTTTTT
CDR3: CASSLVGRPGNEKLFF

size: .
D: .
V: TRBV6-1
J: TRBJ2-5
DNA: TGTGCCAGCAGTGAACTCGGGGAAGAGACCCAGTACTTC
CDR3: CASSELGEETQYF

size: .
D: .
V: TRBV12-5
J: TRBJ2-5
DNA: TGTGCTAGTGGGCCCGACAGAAACCAAGAGACCCAGTACTTC
CDR3: CASGPDRNQETQYF

size: .
D: .
V: TRBV29-1
J: TRBJ1-5
DNA: TGCAGCGTTCGAGGAGCGGTTGGGCAGCCCCAGCATTTT
CDR3: CSVRGAVGQPQHF

size: .
D: TRBD1
V: TRBV5-4
J: TRBJ1-1
DNA: TGTGCCAGCAGCTTGGGGACAGGGGGCTCGATGGGGCACACTGAAGCTTTCTTT
CDR3: CASSLGTGGSMGHTEAFF

size: .
D: .
V: TRBV5-1
J: TRBJ2-2
DNA: TGCGCCAGCAGCTTGGTTCCCGGGACCGGGGAGCTGTTTTTT
CDR3: CASSLVPGTGELFF

size: .
D: .
V: TRBV5-8
J: TRBJ1-5
DNA: TGTGCCAGCAGCTTGGGGGGGTACGATCAGCCCCAGCATTTT
CDR3: CASSLGGYDQPQHF

size: .
D: TRBD2
V: TRBV5-4
J: TRBJ2-3
DNA: TGTGCCAGCAGCTTGAGGACTAGCGGGGTTTTCACAGATACGCAGTATTTT
CDR3: CASSLRTSGVFTDTQYF

size: .
D: .
V: TRBV20-1
J: TRBJ2-1
DNA: TGCAGTGCTAGTCAGAGCAATGAGCAGTTCTTC
CDR3: CSASQSNEQFF

size: .
D: .
V: TRBV7-3
J: TRBJ2-3
DNA: TGTGCCAGCAGCCGACCAGGGACCGATACGCAGTATTTT
CDR3: CASSRPGTDTQYF

size: once
D: .
V: TRBV5-6
J: TRBJ1-1
DNA: TGTGCCAGCAGCTTAATAAACCCTACCGACACTGAAGCTTTCTTT
CDR3: CASSLINPTDTEAFF

size: .
D: TRBD2
V: TRBV9
J: TRBJ2-1
DNA: TGTGCCAGCAGCGTAGGAGGACTAGCGGGGGTCAATGAGCAGTTCTTC
CDR3: CASSVGGLAGVNEQFF

size: .
D: .
V: TRBV5-1
J: TRBJ2-1
DNA: TGCGCCAGCAGCTTGAGTTCCTACAATGAGCAGTTCTTC
CDR3: CASSLSSYNEQFF

size: .
D: .
V: TRBV4-3
J: TRBJ2-1
DNA: TGCGCCAGCAGCCAAGAAACACCGGGGTCGGGATTCGGGAATGAGCAGTTCTTC
CDR3: CASSQETPGSGFGNEQFF

size: .
D: TRBD1
V: TRBV19
J: TRBJ2-3
DNA: TGTGCCAGTAGTATGGGACAGGGGGCCGGAGATACGCAGTATTTT
CDR3: CASSMGQGAGDTQYF

size: .
D: TRBD1
V: TRBV19
J: TRBJ1-2
DNA: TGTGCCAGTAGATCCCCGGGACAGGGGTCCTCTAACTATGGCTACACCTTC
CDR3: CASRSPGQGSSNYGYTF

size: few
D: .
V: TRBV2
J: TRBJ1-1
DNA: TGTGCCAGCACTGCAAGGAGGGGAGGTGGAACTGAAGCTTTCTTT
CDR3: CASTARRGGGTEAFF

size: .
D: TRBD2
V: TRBV7-9
J: TRBJ2-1
DNA: TGTGCCAGCAGCTCAGGGGCTAGCGGGAGTGTGGAGCAGTTCTTC
CDR3: CASSSGASGSVEQFF

size: .
D: .
V: TRBV2
J: TRBJ2-1
DNA: TGTGCCAGCAGTGAAGGGCTAGCCTCCTACAATGAGCAGTTCTTC
CDR3: CASSEGLASYNEQFF

size: .
D: TRBD1
V: TRBV29-1
J: TRBJ2-6
DNA: TGCAGCGTTGAACACAGGGGAAACACCGGCTCTGGGGCCAACGTCCTGACTTTC
CDR3: CSVEHRGNTGSGANVLTF

size: .
D: TRBD1
V: TRBV5-6
J: TRBJ2-7
DNA: TGTGCCAGCAGTTGGGACGACAGGGGACGCGACGAGCAGTACTTC
CDR3: CASSWDDRGRDEQYF

size: .
D: .
V: TRBV7-8
J: TRBJ1-2
DNA: TGTGCCAGCAGCTTATTAGGGCGGGGCGGGTATGGCTACACCTTC
CDR3: CASSLLGRGGYGYTF

size: .
D: .
V: TRBV28
J: TRBJ2-1
DNA: TGTGCCAGCAGTTTTAGGAGGGTGGGATCGAATGAGCAGTTCTTC
CDR3: CASSFRRVGSNEQFF

size: .
D: TRBD1
V: TRBV18
J: TRBJ1-1
DNA: TGTGCCAGCTCACCATACAGGGGGCGCACTGAAGCTTTCTTT
CDR3: CASSPYRGRTEAFF